This T cell receptor (beta chain) emerged from a study of T cells in localized non-small cell lung cancer. The CDR3 extends over 15 amino acids. The germline gives CDR1 SSHAT, CDR2 FNYEAQ (reference sequence). Overall study results and limits: Tumor trailed uninvolved adjacent lung in T cell clonality, which peaked there. In adjacent lung, a median roughly 60 of the top 100 tumor clones were found.

The assay was immunoSEQ multiplex PCR, and TCRdb's table has in-frame clones only and misses some. Here the sample spans approximately 70,000 clones, 86% being singletons. This clone was detected only once. Its antigen remains unknown. Relative to the germline gene, one junction end is altered; a read error may explain this. The receptor was derived from a male donor older than 55 with stage III squamous cell lung carcinoma. The sample consisted of peripheral blood, taken before any cancer treatment. The V gene is TRBV7-7, the J gene TRBJ2-3, with 13 bases aligning to TRBD2. This CDR3 is CASSMTTSGGDTQYF. The DNA for the CDR3 is TGTGCTAGCAGCATGACGACTAGCGGGGGGGATACGCAGTATTTT.